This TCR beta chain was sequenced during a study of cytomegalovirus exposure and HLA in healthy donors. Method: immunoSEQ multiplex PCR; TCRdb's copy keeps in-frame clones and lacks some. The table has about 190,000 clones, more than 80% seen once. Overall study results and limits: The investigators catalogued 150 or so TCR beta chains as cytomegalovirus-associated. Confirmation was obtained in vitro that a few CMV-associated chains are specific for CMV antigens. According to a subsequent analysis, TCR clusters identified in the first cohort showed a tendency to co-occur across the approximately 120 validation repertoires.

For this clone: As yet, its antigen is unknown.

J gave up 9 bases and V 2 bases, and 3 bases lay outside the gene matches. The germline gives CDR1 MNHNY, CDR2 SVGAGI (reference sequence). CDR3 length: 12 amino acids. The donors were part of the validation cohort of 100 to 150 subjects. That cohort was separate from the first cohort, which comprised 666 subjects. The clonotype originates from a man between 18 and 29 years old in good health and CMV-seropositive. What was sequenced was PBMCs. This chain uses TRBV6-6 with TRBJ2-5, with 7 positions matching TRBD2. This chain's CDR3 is CASSYGGGAQYF. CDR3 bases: TGTGCCAGCAGTTACGGTGGGGGGGCCCAGTACTTC.